This T cell receptor beta chain was retrieved from a study of vaccination effects on CD4 cells after COVID-19. TCRdb's copy holds only in-frame clones and misses some; the assay was immunoSEQ multiplex PCR. The data contain about 20,000 clones, about 65% of them singletons. This CDR3 is 14 amino acids long. J was trimmed by 5 bases and V by 7 bases; bases with no gene match: 7. Germline V gene lookup returns CDR1 MNHEY and CDR2 SMNVEV (reference sequence). General study results and limits: Both infection-induced and vaccine-induced clones contracted markedly at late post-vaccination timepoints. There were few convalescent patients in the study and no early post-infection timepoints.

Before sequencing took place, the ViraFEST assay used viral peptide pools to expand antigen-specific CD4+ T cells. After less than twelve days in culture, the CD4+ T cells were isolated. Absence of prior SARS-CoV-2 infection characterized the vaccine recipients, who showed negative nucleocapsid antibodies. Half of the medium was exchanged for IL-2 medium on both days 3 and 7. A few counts support this clone. Its target is not known. The receptor comes from a human donor who received a COVID-19 vaccine. The material sequenced was CD4+ T cells from PBMCs cultured with HCoV-NL63 spike peptides, taken before COVID-19 vaccination. This chain uses TRBV27 with TRBJ1-2, with TRBD1 identical over 10 bases. The DNA of the CDR3 is TGTGCCAGCACTTCCGGGACAGGGGAATATGGCTACACCTTC. The encoded protein is CASTSGTGEYGYTF.